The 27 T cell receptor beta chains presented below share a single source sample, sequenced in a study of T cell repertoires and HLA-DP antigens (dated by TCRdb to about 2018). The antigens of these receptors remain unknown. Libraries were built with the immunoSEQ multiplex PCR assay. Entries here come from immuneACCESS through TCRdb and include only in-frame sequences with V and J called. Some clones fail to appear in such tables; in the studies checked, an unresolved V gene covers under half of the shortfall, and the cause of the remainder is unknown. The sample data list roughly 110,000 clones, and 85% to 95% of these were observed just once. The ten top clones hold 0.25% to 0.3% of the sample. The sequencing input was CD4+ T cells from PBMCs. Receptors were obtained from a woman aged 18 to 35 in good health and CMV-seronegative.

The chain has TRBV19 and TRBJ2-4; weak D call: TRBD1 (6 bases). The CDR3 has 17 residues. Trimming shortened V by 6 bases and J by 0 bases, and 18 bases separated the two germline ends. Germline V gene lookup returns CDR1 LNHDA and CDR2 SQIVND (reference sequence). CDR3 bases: TGTGCCAGTAGCCCCCCGGGGACACCCTTAGCCAAAAACATTCAGTACTTC. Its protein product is CASSPPGTPLAKNIQYF.

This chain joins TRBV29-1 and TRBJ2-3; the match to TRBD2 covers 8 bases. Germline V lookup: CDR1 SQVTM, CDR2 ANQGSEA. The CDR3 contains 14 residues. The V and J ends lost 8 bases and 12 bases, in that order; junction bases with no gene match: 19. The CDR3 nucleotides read TGCAGCCTTTTTGCGGGGGGTTCCAGACTGATTCAGTATTTT. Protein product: CSLFAGGSRLIQYF.

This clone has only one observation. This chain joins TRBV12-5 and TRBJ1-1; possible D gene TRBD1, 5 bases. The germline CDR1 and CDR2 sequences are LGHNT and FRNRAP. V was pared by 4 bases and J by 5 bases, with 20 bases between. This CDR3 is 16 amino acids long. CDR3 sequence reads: CASGSSSPGAGTEAFF. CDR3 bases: TGTGCTAGTGGTTCATCCTCCCCTGGGGCGGGAACTGAAGCTTTCTTT. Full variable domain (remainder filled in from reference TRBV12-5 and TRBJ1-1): DARVTQTPRHKVTEMGQEVTMRCQPILGHNTVFWYRQTMMQGLELLAYFRNRAPLDDSGMPKDRFSAEMPDATLATLKIQPSEPRDSAVYFCASGSSSPGAGTEAFFGQGTRLTVV.

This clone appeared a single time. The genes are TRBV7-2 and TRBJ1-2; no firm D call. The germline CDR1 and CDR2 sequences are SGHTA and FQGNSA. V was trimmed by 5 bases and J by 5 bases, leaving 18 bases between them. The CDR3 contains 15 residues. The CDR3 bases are TGTGCCAGCAGCCGCGAGTGGGTACGGGAGTATGGCTACACCTTC. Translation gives CASSREWVREYGYTF.

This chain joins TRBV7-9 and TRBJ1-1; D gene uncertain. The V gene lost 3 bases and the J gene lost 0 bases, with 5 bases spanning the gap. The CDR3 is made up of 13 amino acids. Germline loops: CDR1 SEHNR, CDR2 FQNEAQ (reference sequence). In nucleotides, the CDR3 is TGTGCCAGCAGCTTTACAGTGAACACTGAAGCTTTCTTT. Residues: CASSFTVNTEAFF.

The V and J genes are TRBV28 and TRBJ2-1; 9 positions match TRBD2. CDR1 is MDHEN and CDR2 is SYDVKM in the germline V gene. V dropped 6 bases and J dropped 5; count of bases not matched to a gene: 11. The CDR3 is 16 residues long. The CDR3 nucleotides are TGTGCCAGCAGCAATAGCGGGAGACAGGGAAACAATGAGCAGTTCTTC. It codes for CASSNSGRQGNNEQFF.

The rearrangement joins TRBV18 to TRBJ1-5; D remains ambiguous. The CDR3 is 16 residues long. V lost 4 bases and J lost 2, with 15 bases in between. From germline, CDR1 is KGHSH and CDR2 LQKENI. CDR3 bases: TGTGCCAGCTCACAACCGAGAGGGCCTGGCAATCAGCCCCAGCATTTT. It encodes CASSQPRGPGNQPQHF.

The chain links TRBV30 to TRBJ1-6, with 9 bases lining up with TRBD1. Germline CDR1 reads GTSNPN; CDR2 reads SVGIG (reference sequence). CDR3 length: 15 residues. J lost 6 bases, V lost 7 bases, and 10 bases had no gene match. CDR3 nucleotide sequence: TGTGCCTCCCGGTACGGGACAGGGCTTAATTCACCCCTCCACTTT. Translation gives CASRYGTGLNSPLHF. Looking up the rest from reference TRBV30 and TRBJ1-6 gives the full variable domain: SQTIHQWPATLVQPVGSPLSLECTVEGTSNPNLYWYRQAAGRGLQLLFYSVGIGQISSEVPQNLSASRPQDRQFILSSKKLLLSDSGFYLCASRYGTGLNSPLHFGNGTRLTVT.

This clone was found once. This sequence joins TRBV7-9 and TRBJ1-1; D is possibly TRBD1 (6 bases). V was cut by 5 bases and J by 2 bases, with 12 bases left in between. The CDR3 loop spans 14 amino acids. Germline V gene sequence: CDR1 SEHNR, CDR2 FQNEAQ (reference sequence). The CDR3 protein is CASSRDTGNTEAFF. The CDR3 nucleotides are TGTGCCAGCAGCCGGGACACCGGAAACACTGAAGCTTTCTTT.

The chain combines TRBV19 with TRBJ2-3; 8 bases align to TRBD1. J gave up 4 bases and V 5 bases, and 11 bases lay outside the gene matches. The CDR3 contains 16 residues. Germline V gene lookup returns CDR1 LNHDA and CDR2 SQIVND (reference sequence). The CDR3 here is CASSPWTGPFADTQYF. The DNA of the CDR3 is TGTGCCAGTAGTCCTTGGACAGGGCCCTTCGCAGATACGCAGTATTTT.

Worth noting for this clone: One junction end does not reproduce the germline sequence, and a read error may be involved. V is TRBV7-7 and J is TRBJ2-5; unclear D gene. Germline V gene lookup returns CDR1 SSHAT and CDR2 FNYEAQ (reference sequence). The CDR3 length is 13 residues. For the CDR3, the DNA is TGTGCTAGCAGCCTCGGGCAGCAAGAGACCCAGTACTTC. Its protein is CASSLGQQETQYF.

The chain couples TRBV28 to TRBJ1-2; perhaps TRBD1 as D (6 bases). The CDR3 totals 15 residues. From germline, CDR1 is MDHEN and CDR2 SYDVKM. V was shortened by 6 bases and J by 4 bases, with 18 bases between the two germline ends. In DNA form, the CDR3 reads TGTGCCAGCAGCCGGAGACAGACCAGGGGCTATGGCTACACCTTC. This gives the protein CASSRRQTRGYGYTF.

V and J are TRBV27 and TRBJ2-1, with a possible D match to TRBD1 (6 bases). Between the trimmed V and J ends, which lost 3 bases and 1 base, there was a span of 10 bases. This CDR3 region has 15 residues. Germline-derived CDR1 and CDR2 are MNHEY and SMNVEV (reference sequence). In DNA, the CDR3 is TGTGCCAGCAGTTTGCAGGGGCTTTCCTACAATGAGCAGTTCTTC. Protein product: CASSLQGLSYNEQFF.

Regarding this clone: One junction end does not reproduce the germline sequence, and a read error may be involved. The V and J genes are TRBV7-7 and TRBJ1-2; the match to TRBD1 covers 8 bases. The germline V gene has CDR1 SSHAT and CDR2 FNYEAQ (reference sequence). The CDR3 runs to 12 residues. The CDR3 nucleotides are TGTGCTAGCAGCTTACAGGGGGGAGGCTACACCTTC. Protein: CASSLQGGGYTF.

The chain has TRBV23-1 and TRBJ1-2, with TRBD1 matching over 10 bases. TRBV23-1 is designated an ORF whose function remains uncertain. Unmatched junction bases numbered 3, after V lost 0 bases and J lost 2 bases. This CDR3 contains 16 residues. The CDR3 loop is CASSQSGTGENYGYTF. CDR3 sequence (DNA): TGCGCCAGCAGTCAATCCGGGACAGGGGAAAACTATGGCTACACCTTC.

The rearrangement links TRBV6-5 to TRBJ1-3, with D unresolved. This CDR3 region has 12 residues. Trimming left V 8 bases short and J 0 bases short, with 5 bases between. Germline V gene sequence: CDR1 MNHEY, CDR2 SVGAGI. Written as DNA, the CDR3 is TGTGCCAGCCATCGCTCTGGAAACACCATATATTTT. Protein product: CASHRSGNTIYF.

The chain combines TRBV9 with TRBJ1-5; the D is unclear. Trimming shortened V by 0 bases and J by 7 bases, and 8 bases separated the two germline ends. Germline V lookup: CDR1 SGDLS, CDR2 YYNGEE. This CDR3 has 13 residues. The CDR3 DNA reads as TGTGCCAGCAGCGTAGACACAGAACAGCCCCAGCATTTT. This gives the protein CASSVDTEQPQHF.

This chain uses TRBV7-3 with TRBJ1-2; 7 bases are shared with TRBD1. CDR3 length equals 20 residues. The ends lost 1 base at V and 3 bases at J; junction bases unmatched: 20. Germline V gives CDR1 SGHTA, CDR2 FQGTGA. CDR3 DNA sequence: TGTGCCAGCAGCTTAAGGGCACCTGGACAGGCACCTCGCTCCTACTATGGCTACACCTTC. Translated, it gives CASSLRAPGQAPRSYYGYTF.

For the CDR3, the DNA is TGTGCCAGCAGGGTAGCGGGAGGGCCGGGGGAGCAGTACTTC. Encoded protein: CASRVAGGPGEQYF. J is TRBJ2-7 and V is TRBV6-5; 11 bases align to TRBD2. CDR1 is MNHEY and CDR2 is SVGAGI in the germline V gene. V shed 6 bases, J shed 7 bases, and the junction held 8 bases outside the gene matches. CDR3 length equals 14 residues.

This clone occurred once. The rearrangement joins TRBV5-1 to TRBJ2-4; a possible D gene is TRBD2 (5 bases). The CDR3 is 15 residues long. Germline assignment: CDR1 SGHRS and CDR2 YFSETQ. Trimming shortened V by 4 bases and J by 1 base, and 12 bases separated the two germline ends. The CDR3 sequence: CASSPIGGAKNIQYF. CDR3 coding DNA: TGCGCCAGCAGCCCCATTGGCGGGGCCAAAAACATTCAGTACTTC.

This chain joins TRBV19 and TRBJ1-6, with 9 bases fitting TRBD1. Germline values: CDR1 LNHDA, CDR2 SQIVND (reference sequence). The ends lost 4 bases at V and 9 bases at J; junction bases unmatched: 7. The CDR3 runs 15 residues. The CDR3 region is CASSKSGTGSSPLHF. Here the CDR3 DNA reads TGTGCCAGTAGTAAGTCCGGGACAGGGTCTTCACCCCTCCACTTT.

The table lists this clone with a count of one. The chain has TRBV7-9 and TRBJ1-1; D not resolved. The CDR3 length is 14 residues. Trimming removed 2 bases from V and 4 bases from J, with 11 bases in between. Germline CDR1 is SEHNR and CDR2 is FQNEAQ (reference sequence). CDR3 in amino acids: CASSLPRPPTEAFF. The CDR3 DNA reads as TGTGCCAGCAGCTTACCCCGGCCTCCCACTGAAGCTTTCTTT.

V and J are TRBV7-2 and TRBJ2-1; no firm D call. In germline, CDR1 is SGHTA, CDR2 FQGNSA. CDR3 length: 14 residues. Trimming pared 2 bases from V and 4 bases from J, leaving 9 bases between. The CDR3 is CASSLIGGYNEQFF. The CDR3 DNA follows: TGTGCCAGCAGCTTAATCGGTGGGTACAATGAGCAGTTCTTC.

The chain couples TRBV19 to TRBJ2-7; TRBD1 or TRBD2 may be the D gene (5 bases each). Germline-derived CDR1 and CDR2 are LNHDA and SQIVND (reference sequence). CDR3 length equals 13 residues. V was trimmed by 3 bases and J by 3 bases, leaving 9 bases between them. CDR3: CASSIDSGYEQYV. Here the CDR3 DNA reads TGTGCCAGTAGTATCGACAGCGGCTACGAGCAGTACGTC.

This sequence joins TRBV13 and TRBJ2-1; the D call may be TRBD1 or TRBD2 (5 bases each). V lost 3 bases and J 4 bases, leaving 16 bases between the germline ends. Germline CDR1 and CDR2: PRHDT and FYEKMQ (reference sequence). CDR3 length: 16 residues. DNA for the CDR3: TGTGCCAGCAGCTTCCCCCAGGGACGCTATTACAATGAGCAGTTCTTC. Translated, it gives CASSFPQGRYYNEQFF.

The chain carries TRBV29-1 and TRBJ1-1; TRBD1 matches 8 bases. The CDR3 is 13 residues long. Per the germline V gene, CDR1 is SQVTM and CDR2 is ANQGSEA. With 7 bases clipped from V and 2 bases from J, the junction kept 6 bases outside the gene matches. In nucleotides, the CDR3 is TGCAGCGGGACAGGGAATAGTAACACTGAAGCTTTCTTT. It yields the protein CSGTGNSNTEAFF.

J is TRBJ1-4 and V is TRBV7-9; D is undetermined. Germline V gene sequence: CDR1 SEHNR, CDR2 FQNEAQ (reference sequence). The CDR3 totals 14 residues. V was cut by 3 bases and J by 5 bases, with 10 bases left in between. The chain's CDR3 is CASSLEGRNEKLFF. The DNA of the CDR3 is TGTGCCAGCAGCTTGGAAGGGAGGAATGAAAAACTGTTTTTT.